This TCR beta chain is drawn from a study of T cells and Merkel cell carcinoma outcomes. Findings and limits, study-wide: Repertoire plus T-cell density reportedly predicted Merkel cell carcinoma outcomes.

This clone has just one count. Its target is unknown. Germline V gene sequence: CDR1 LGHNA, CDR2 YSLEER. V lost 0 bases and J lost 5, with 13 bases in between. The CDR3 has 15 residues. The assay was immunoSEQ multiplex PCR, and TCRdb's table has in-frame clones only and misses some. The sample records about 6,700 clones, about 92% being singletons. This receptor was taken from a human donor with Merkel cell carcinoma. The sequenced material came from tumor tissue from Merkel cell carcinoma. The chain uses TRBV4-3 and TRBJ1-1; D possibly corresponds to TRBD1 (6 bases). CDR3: CASSQEGSGVTEAFF. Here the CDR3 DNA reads TGCGCCAGCAGCCAAGAGGGGTCAGGGGTTACTGAAGCTTTCTTT.